What follows describes a single T cell receptor beta chain. Antigen unknown. This sample was taken from a study of monozygotic twins with inflammatory bowel disease. Making cDNA involved eight separate reactions per sample. The authors ran two nested PCRs of approximately 17 and 9 cycles on TCRalpha and TCRbeta cDNA. One entry per CDR3 protein, without DNA, is what TCRdb gives after re-calling the 5' RACE reads. In total, the table holds more than 350,000 distinct CDR3 sequences. Germline CDR1 DFQATT, CDR2 SNEGSKA (reference sequence). The CDR3 has 14 amino acids. Study findings and constraints: Clonotype sharing was lower in IBD patients than healthy twins, most markedly with disease activity. Some repertoire variability may stem from patients' differing immunosuppressive treatments.

This receptor was taken from a human donor with ulcerative colitis or Crohn's disease, or a healthy co-twin of an affected twin (not recorded which). V gene TRBV20-1 combines with J gene TRBJ2-1. The sample consisted of blood. This chain's CDR3 is CSALSGRAYNEQFF.